This is a list of T cell receptor beta chains from one sample in a study of blood T cell repertoires in COVID-19. Using immunoSEQ multiplex PCR, the repertoire was profiled, and TCRdb retains in-frame clones only, with some absent. The table shows 200,000 to 300,000 clones, with 88% occurring only once. Sample: peripheral blood. These receptors were taken from a man aged 55 to 70 who had recovered from COVID-19. CDR3s include the opening cysteine and the closing phenylalanine or tryptophan. Fields, in order: J gene, V gene, CDR3 protein.

TRBJ2-2 | TRBV19 | CASSTPGDANTGELFF
TRBJ2-1 | TRBV11-2 | CASSPGQGARNEQFF
TRBJ1-1 | TRBV6-2/TRBV6-3 | CASSYPRVSGEAFF
TRBJ2-7 | TRBV27 | CASSLLQGVYEQYF
TRBJ2-7 | TRBV5-1 | CASSPGAGQGFDEQYF
TRBJ2-1 | TRBV19 | CASSIGGGLASYNEQFF
TRBJ2-1 | TRBV12-3/TRBV12-4 | CASSLVKPNEQFF
TRBJ2-2 | TRBV19 | CASRRTGGNTGELFF
TRBJ2-7 | TRBV3-1/TRBV3-2 | CASSQEKSPEGYEQYF
TRBJ2-2 | TRBV6-2/TRBV6-3 | CASSYGISANTGELFF
TRBJ2-4 | TRBV19 | CASSGTGSQSIQYF
TRBJ2-3 | TRBV12-3/TRBV12-4 | CASGQNTDTQYF
TRBJ2-3 | TRBV5-6 | CASSSVAGGLVIRDTQYF
TRBJ2-2 | TRBV5-4 | CASRQGQGNGELFF
TRBJ2-2 | TRBV2 | CASSAPIESSGELFF